The sample holds a few counts of the clone carrying this T cell receptor (beta chain). This sample was taken from a study of blood T cell repertoires in COVID-19. At the level of the study: T cells, B-cell-depleted T cells, or PBMCs supplied cDNA or gDNA.

As handled by the study authors: Counts of nucleated cells, estimated from reference gene primer amplification, were obtained. Assay used: immunoSEQ multiplex PCR; TCRdb lists only in-frame clones, some missing. V, J and clone size derive from that table, while D and trimming were established from the DNA sequence. The sample has about 400,000 clones; around 86% are singletons. From germline, CDR1 is GTSNPN and CDR2 SVGIG (reference sequence). The CDR3 length is 12 residues. Trimming took 4 bases from V and 6 from J, leaving 13 bases between them. This clonotype was sampled from a human donor in a cohort sampled during active COVID-19. Material for sequencing was peripheral blood. The chain recombines TRBV30 with TRBJ2-7, with D tentatively TRBD2 (7 bases). CDR3 region: CAWTLRGGEQYF. DNA for the CDR3: TGTGCCTGGACTCTGAGGGGGGGCGAGCAGTACTTC.